This T cell receptor beta chain was captured by sequencing in a study of beta chain features in type 1 diabetes (dated by TCRdb to 2017 to 2018). Some background on the complete study: No differences in mean age, gender distribution, total cell number or subset yield were found between patients and healthy donors. A total of about 100,000,000 sorted cells were examined across all samples, and RNA yield correlated strongly with the number of cells per subset. In the study, TCRB repertoires of sorted circulating CD4+ T cell subsets from recently diagnosed type 1 diabetes patients were compared with those of matched healthy donors. Naive and central memory subsets were obtained from all 30 or so donors, but regulatory and stem cell-like memory subsets were isolated from only 8 patients and roughly 8 healthy donors. Broader findings and caveats from the paper: Sequencing cDNA rather than genomic DNA could over-represent highly expressing activated cells, although activation and CD3 levels did not differ between groups. In all four CD4+ subsets, TCRB CDR3 length was moderately but significantly shorter in type 1 diabetes patients. Naive, central memory and regulatory TCRB repertoires appeared to be more alike among patients than among healthy donors. Fewer insertions and more nucleotide deletions at VDJ recombination sites were observed in patients with type 1 diabetes, implying thymic rearrangement abnormalities. Shorter templates might have been favored by PCR, but patient and control samples were amplified and corrected together, so both groups would have been affected equally by any skew. Because small numbers of individuals were included in the HLA sub-analyses, any influence of HLA type on TCRB rearrangement was left unresolved.

The entire amount of isolated RNA was reverse transcribed using the High Capacity cDNA Reverse Transcription Kit, so the sequenced TCRB transcripts were expressed ones. Deep immunoSEQ sequencing was performed on naive, central memory and regulatory T cell samples, with an average of approximately 3.9 million total reads per sample. After sorted cells were lysed in RLT buffer, RNA was extracted with DNase-treated RNeasy Micro or Mini kits, with the choice depending on cell number. To prevent cross-contamination, every cell subset was processed on its own, while patient and healthy donor samples were processed together. The immunoSEQ multiplex PCR was used to amplify TCRB sequences from cDNA, yielding 87-bp fragments that span the CDR3 region. Sequencing of the amplicons was done on the Illumina HiSeq platform. Under the source paper's analysis protocol: PCR bias was corrected computationally using synthetic template baselines, and reads within Hamming distance 2 were collapsed, with unmergeable singletons discarded. By aligning reads against IMGT, V, D and J genes, CDR3 length, and insertions or deletions at six rearrangement sites were assigned. Clonotype counts were normalized to sorted cell number within each subset before computing true diversity and Gini coefficients with the tcR R package. The overlap coefficient, calculated on TCRB nucleotide sequences, was used to measure repertoire sharing. As a proxy for the pre-selection repertoire, out-of-frame TCRB sequences from naive cells were analyzed. TCRdb re-hosts the immuneACCESS table, in-frame sequences only. Its copies lack some clones; in the studies checked, an unresolved V gene accounts for under half of them, and the cause for the rest is not known. Clone size and V and J calls were adopted from that table, with D and trimming inferred from the DNA. The sample includes about 360,000 clones, with 10% to 15% observed a single time. The ten largest make up approximately 0.015% of the sample.

Each donor gave one peripheral blood draw, roughly 0.11 L on average, collected into heparinised tubes. A BD FACSAria II and a panel including CD45RO, CCR7, CD25, CD127, CD95 and CD27 were used to sort naive, central memory, regulatory and stem cell-like memory CD4+ T cells. Every sorted population had a purity above 95%. PBMCs were separated immediately by Lymphoprep density gradient centrifugation and were stained directly, without being cultured. To minimize batch effects, samples were stained and sorted in pairs, one healthy donor with one patient per experiment. From a lookup of the germline V gene (reference sequence), CDR1 and CDR2 are SEHNR and FQNEAQ. V and J lose 4 bases and 2 bases, and a span of 12 bases separates them. CDR3 length: 15 amino acids, cysteine to phenylalanine. The CDR3 DNA has 45 bases and is translated from base 1. As concerns this clone: Its antigen is not yet known. Base-call qualities are not available, and no considerably larger clone is one nucleotide away.

Material for sequencing was naive CD4+ T cells from blood. Sample cell subset or site, as interpreted from the label and publication: true naive CD4+ T cells. The TCR originated in a man younger than 35 in good health. The V and J genes are TRBV7-9 and TRBJ2-1; the best D guess is TRBD1, with 5 bases matching. Here the CDR3 is given as CASSSRDSPYNEQFF. The bases are TGTGCCAGCAGCTCCAGGGATTCTCCCTACAATGAGCAGTTCTTC.